A single sample is the source of the 17 T cell receptor beta chains below, sequenced in a study of control samples from healthy donors and cancer patients. Profiled with immunoSEQ multiplex PCR; TCRdb holds only in-frame clones, not every one. The top ten hold approximately 22% of the sample, which has tens of thousands of clones, around 80% seen once. Sequenced material: PBMCs. The source of these receptors is a man in his 60s with head and neck cancer.

The chain couples TRBV4-1 to TRBJ2-7, with TRBD2 identical over 7 bases. The CDR3 length is 16 residues. With V trimmed by 4 bases and J by 5 bases, 14 bases remained unmatched. Germline V lookup: CDR1 MGHRA, CDR2 YSYEKL. The DNA of the CDR3 is TGCGCCAGCAGCCCGGATACCGGGACTATGGTCCACGAGCAGTACTTC. Its protein product is CASSPDTGTMVHEQYF.

V and J are TRBV13 and TRBJ2-2; the D is unclear. V was shortened by 2 bases and J by 9 bases, with 7 bases between the two germline ends. The CDR3 runs to 12 residues. CDR1 PRHDT and CDR2 FYEKMQ come from the germline V gene (reference sequence). The CDR3 DNA reads as TGTGCCAGCAGCTTACTTTCTTGGGAGCTGTTTTTT. Translated: CASSLLSWELFF.

This clone was recorded a few times. The chain links TRBV27 to TRBJ2-3, with D unresolved. This CDR3 has 12 amino acids. The germline CDR1 and CDR2 sequences are MNHEY and SMNVEV (reference sequence). Trimming stripped 5 bases from V and 7 bases from J, with 10 bases between. In DNA, the CDR3 is TGTGCCAGCAGTCGGAATTCCAATACGCAGTATTTT. Its protein product is CASSRNSNTQYF.

CDR3 DNA: TGTGCCAGCAGTGCCACAGGGCGGGGGGACCAAGAGACCCAGTACTTC. Its protein is CASSATGRGDQETQYF. The gene calls are TRBV28 and TRBJ2-5; TRBD2 aligns across 8 bases. V trimming: 5 bases; J trimming: 0 bases; junction bases outside the gene matches: 8. The CDR3 covers 16 residues. Germline V gene sequence: CDR1 MDHEN, CDR2 SYDVKM.

The V and J genes are TRBV28 and TRBJ2-7, with 12 bases lining up with TRBD2. The V and J ends lost 2 bases and 2 bases, in that order; junction bases with no gene match: 7. Germline lookup yields CDR1 MDHEN and CDR2 SYDVKM. CDR3 length: 17 amino acids. The DNA for the CDR3 is TGTGCCAGCAGTTTACAGTTACTAGCGGGAGGTCCCTACGAGCAGTACTTC. Its translation is CASSLQLLAGGPYEQYF.

The chain recombines TRBV28 with TRBJ2-3, with 8 bases that match TRBD2. This CDR3 spans 15 amino acids. Per germline, CDR1 MDHEN and CDR2 SYDVKM. V lost 3 bases to trimming and J lost 2 bases; unmatched junction nucleotides: 4. The CDR3, as DNA: TGTGCCAGCAGTTTTGTAGCGGGGATCACAGATACGCAGTATTTT. It encodes CASSFVAGITDTQYF. Full variable domain (missing parts from reference TRBV28 and TRBJ2-3): DVKVTQSSRYLVKRTGEKVFLECVQDMDHENMFWYRQDPGLGLRLIYFSYDVKMKEKGDIPEGYSVSREKKERFSLILESASTNQTSMYLCASSFVAGITDTQYFGPGTRLTVL.

V gene TRBV28 combines with J gene TRBJ1-1, with TRBD1 as a possible D gene (5 bases). The length of the CDR3 is 14 residues. Trimming removed 2 bases at V and 4 bases at J, with 11 bases between. Per the germline V gene, CDR1 is MDHEN and CDR2 is SYDVKM. CDR3 in DNA: TGTGCCAGCAGTTTACGCCAGGGTGGCACTGAAGCTTTCTTT. Its protein product is CASSLRQGGTEAFF.

This clone showed up just once. This chain uses TRBV24-1 with TRBJ2-1; 9 bases line up with TRBD1. Germline CDR1 and CDR2: KGHDR and SFDVKD. This CDR3 has 13 residues. V dropped 9 bases and J dropped 6; count of bases not matched to a gene: 5. The CDR3 loop reads CATGTGYSNEQFF. DNA of the CDR3: TGTGCCACCGGGACAGGGTATTCCAATGAGCAGTTCTTC.

V usage is TRBV28 and J usage is TRBJ2-3; weak D call: TRBD2 (5 bases). The ends were cut back, 7 bases at V and 8 bases at J, with 10 bases in the middle. Per germline, CDR1 MDHEN and CDR2 SYDVKM. The CDR3 is 11 residues long. CDR3 DNA: TGTGCCAGCACTCTACGGGGTACGCAGTATTTT. Amino acid sequence: CASTLRGTQYF.

V and J are TRBV19 and TRBJ2-7; D unresolved. CDR1 and CDR2 (germline): LNHDA, SQIVND (reference sequence). The CDR3 extends over 12 amino acids. V was pared by 5 bases and J by 3 bases, with 8 bases between. Written as DNA, the CDR3 is TGTGCCAGTAGTGCGGATCACTACGAGCAGTACTTC. Its protein product is CASSADHYEQYF.

This chain joins TRBV11-2 and TRBJ1-1; weak D call: TRBD1 (5 bases). The CDR3 extends over 13 amino acids. The V end was cut by 5 bases, the J end by 5 bases, with 12 bases between. Germline V gene data show CDR1 as SGHAT and CDR2 as FQNNGV. The CDR3 sequence is CASSVTRETEAFF. In DNA, the CDR3 is TGTGCCAGCAGCGTCACCAGGGAAACTGAAGCTTTCTTT.

The table lists this clone with a count of one. The chain joins TRBV9 to TRBJ1-2; TRBD1 agrees at 7 bases. Germline CDR1 is SGDLS and CDR2 is YYNGEE. CDR3 length: 15 residues. J gave up 1 base and V 0 bases, and 3 bases lay outside the gene matches. CDR3 coding DNA: TGTGCCAGCAGCGTAGCCGGGACAGTTAACTATGGCTACACCTTC. As protein: CASSVAGTVNYGYTF.

The gene calls are TRBV6-4 and TRBJ2-7; 7 bases map to TRBD2. V trimming: 4 bases; J trimming: 0 bases; junction bases outside the gene matches: 6. This CDR3 region has 15 residues. CDR1 is MRHNA and CDR2 is SNTAGT in the germline V gene. The CDR3 bases are TGTGCCAGCAGTGCCGAAGCGGGAAGCTCCTACGAGCAGTACTTC. It translates to CASSAEAGSSYEQYF.

This clone was seen more than once but under ten times. This chain connects TRBV7-2 to TRBJ2-3; 7 positions match TRBD2. CDR1 is SGHTA, CDR2 FQGNSA, per germline. Unmatched junction bases numbered 9, after V lost 3 bases and J lost 3 bases. The CDR3 extends over 16 amino acids. The CDR3: CASSFMTSPGTDTQYF. The CDR3 DNA is TGTGCCAGCAGCTTTATGACTAGCCCAGGGACAGATACGCAGTATTTT.

The V and J genes are TRBV5-1 and TRBJ2-2; TRBD1 aligns across 12 bases. The V gene end was trimmed by 4 bases and the J gene end by 7 bases; junction bases not matched to a gene: 8. Germline values: CDR1 SGHRS, CDR2 YFSETQ. CDR3 size: 16 residues. The CDR3 bases are TGCGCCAGCAGCCCCGGGACAGGGGGCTGGGACGGGGAGCTGTTTTTT. As protein: CASSPGTGGWDGELFF.

The gene calls are TRBV18 and TRBJ2-3; D remains ambiguous. Deletions cut 5 bases from V and 2 bases from J, with 8 bases between. This CDR3 is built from 13 residues. Looked up from germline, CDR1 is KGHSH and CDR2 is LQKENI. As DNA, the CDR3 is TGTGCCAGCTCAGTCACGTTCACAGATACGCAGTATTTT. Translating gives CASSVTFTDTQYF.

This rearrangement joins TRBV14 to TRBJ1-1; D is unclear. CDR1 and CDR2 from the germline V gene are SGHDN and FVKESK. V was clipped by 6 bases and J by 8 bases, with 16 bases between them. The CDR3 extends over 13 amino acids. DNA of the CDR3: TGTGCCAGCAGTAACTACGGGTTACTAGAAGCTTTCTTT. Protein sequence: CASSNYGLLEAFF.